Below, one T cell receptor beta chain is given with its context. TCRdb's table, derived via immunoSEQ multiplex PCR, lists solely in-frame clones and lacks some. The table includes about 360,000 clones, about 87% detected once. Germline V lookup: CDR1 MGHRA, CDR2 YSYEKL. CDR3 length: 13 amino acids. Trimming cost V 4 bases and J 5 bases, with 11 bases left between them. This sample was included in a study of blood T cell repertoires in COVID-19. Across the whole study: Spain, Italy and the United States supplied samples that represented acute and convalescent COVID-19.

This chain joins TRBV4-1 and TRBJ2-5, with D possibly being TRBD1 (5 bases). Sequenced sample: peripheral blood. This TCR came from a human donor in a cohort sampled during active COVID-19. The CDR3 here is CASSLGVMETQYF. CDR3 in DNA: TGCGCCAGCAGCCTAGGGGTGATGGAGACCCAGTACTTC.